This entry lists 30 T cell receptor beta chains sequenced from one sample in a study of identical twins. TCRdb re-called the 5' RACE reads through MiXCR, storing one row per CDR3 protein. Here the sample spans about 520,000 distinct CDR3 sequences, roughly a fifth being singletons. Separately, the same data were catalogued under a study of T cells expressing NK-cell markers.

The sequenced sample consisted of CD4+ T cells sorted from blood. These receptor sequences come from a woman younger than 30 in good health.

This rearrangement joins TRBV5-1 to TRBJ2-7, with D uncertain. Germline lookup yields CDR1 SGHRS and CDR2 YFSETQ. Between the trimmed V and J ends, which lost 2 bases and 3 bases, there was a span of 21 bases. The length of the CDR3 is 17 residues. In DNA form, the CDR3 reads TGCGCCAGCAGCTTCCGATTGACTGGCGCTGAGGTCTACGAGCAGTACTTC. This gives the protein CASSFRLTGAEVYEQYF.

This clonotype was detected ten times or more. The chain employs TRBV11-2 and TRBJ2-5; D is tentatively TRBD1 or TRBD2 (5 bases each). This CDR3 has 17 residues. V lost 1 base, J lost 5 bases, and 20 bases lay in between. CDR1 SGHAT and CDR2 FQNNGV come from the germline V gene. The CDR3 loop reads CASSLGGSGGPGETQYF. CDR3 nucleotides: TGTGCCAGCAGCTTAGGGGGCAGCGGTGGTCCGGGCGAGACCCAGTACTTC.

This chain connects TRBV5-1 to TRBJ2-3; 8 bases are a match to TRBD2. V lost 4 bases, J lost 2 bases, and 9 bases stayed unmatched. CDR1 is SGHRS, CDR2 YFSETQ, per germline. This CDR3 is built from 16 residues. The CDR3 DNA is TGCGCCAGCAGCCGATGGGCGGGGGGCGTCACAGATACGCAGTATTTT. Translated: CASSRWAGGVTDTQYF.

This clonotype has only a few counts. The rearrangement links TRBV15 to TRBJ2-3; tentatively, D is TRBD2 (5 bases). V lost 0 bases to trimming and J lost 7 bases, with 5 bases between them. The CDR3 spans 12 residues. Germline CDR1 LNHNV, CDR2 YYDKDF (reference sequence). This CDR3 is CATSRDGNTQYF. The CDR3 DNA is TGTGCCACCAGCAGAGACGGGAATACGCAGTATTTT.

The rearrangement uses TRBV7-2 and TRBJ1-5, with a weak D call TRBD1 (5 bases). Per germline, CDR1 SGHTA and CDR2 FQGNSA. CDR3 size: 14 residues. The V and J ends lost 2 bases and 5 bases respectively, with 10 bases between them. The CDR3 loop is CASSLRGGDQPQHF. CDR3 bases: TGTGCCAGCAGCTTAAGGGGAGGGGATCAGCCCCAGCATTTT.

This chain connects TRBV29-1 to TRBJ1-1, with a tentative D call TRBD1 (5 bases). V lost 4 bases to trimming and J lost 0 bases, with 18 bases between them. The CDR3 has 16 residues. The germline gives CDR1 SQVTM, CDR2 ANQGSEA. The CDR3 loop reads CSVVRGRDFMNTEAFF. The CDR3 coding sequence is TGCAGCGTTGTTAGGGGACGGGACTTCATGAACACTGAAGCTTTCTTT.

This sequence joins TRBV9 and TRBJ1-2; TRBD1 matches 9 bases. This CDR3 is 16 amino acids long. Germline CDR1 SGDLS, CDR2 YYNGEE. J was trimmed by 3 bases and V by 3 bases; bases with no gene match: 9. DNA for the CDR3: TGTGCCAGCAGCGCCTCAAGACAGGGGGGGCACTATGGCTACACCTTC. It specifies CASSASRQGGHYGYTF.

This clonotype was observed a handful of times. The rearrangement links TRBV7-9 to TRBJ2-1; perhaps TRBD1 as D (6 bases). The V gene's germline CDR1 is SEHNR and CDR2 FQNEAQ (reference sequence). V was shortened by 5 bases and J by 9 bases, with 23 bases between the two germline ends. There are 16 residues in the CDR3. The CDR3 sequence is CASSPRPAGEKFEQFF. CDR3 nucleotide sequence: TGTGCCAGCAGCCCTCGTCCGGCAGGGGAAAAATTTGAGCAGTTCTTC.

This clonotype was observed a handful of times. J is TRBJ1-5 and V is TRBV30; D is unclear. The V and J ends lost 0 bases and 6 bases respectively, with 9 bases between them. The length of the CDR3 is 13 residues. Germline values: CDR1 GTSNPN, CDR2 SVGIG (reference sequence). CDR3: CAWSVQIGQPQHF. CDR3 nucleotides: TGTGCCTGGAGTGTACAAATCGGTCAGCCCCAGCATTTT.

This clonotype was counted between two and nine times. CDR3 nucleotides: TGTGCCACCAGTGACTGGACAGGGTCTGGGGAGCTGTTTTTT. Translated: CATSDWTGSGELFF. This rearrangement joins TRBV24-1 to TRBJ2-2, with 8 bases that match TRBD1. V gave up 4 bases and J gave up 8 bases; unmatched junction bases: 5. The germline V gene has CDR1 KGHDR and CDR2 SFDVKD. The length of the CDR3 is 14 residues.

This clonotype came up a few times. The V gene is TRBV5-6, the J gene TRBJ1-1; D is undetermined. Trimming removed 2 bases at V and 6 bases at J, with 11 bases between. The CDR3 is made up of 13 amino acids. Germline V gives CDR1 SGHDT, CDR2 YYEEEE. As DNA, the CDR3 is TGTGCCAGCAGCTTTAGCTGGAGGGCTGAAGCTTTCTTT. As protein: CASSFSWRAEAFF.

V is TRBV3-1 and J is TRBJ2-1, with 11 nucleotides matching TRBD2. CDR1 and CDR2 (germline): LGHDT, YNNKEL (reference sequence). This CDR3 contains 16 residues. The V and J ends lost 0 bases and 10 bases, in that order; junction bases with no gene match: 8. The CDR3 DNA reads TGTGCCAGCAGCCAAGATTTACTAGCGGGAGCAGGCGAGCAGTTCTTC. Translation gives CASSQDLLAGAGEQFF.

The chain employs TRBV20-1 and TRBJ1-1; TRBD1 might be the D (5 bases). The CDR3 runs to 15 residues. Deletions cut 3 bases from V and 3 bases from J, with 17 bases between. Germline CDR1 DFQATT, CDR2 SNEGSKA (reference sequence). As DNA, the CDR3 is TGCAGTGCTAGTCTCCTCGGTGGAGGGGACACTGAAGCTTTCTTT. Its translation is CSASLLGGGDTEAFF.

This clonotype was counted only a few times. The rearrangement uses TRBV4-2 and TRBJ2-1; 8 positions match TRBD2. Trimming at V came to 0 bases and at J to 4 bases, leaving 2 bases not matched to a gene. The CDR3 totals 15 residues. The germline V gene has CDR1 LGHNA and CDR2 YNFKEQ. CDR3 bases: TGTGCCAGCAGCCAAGACGCGGGAGGATACAATGAGCAGTTCTTC. This gives the protein CASSQDAGGYNEQFF.

The chain recombines TRBV15 with TRBJ2-5; possibly TRBD2 for D (7 bases). This CDR3 contains 14 residues. The V end lost 5 bases, the J end lost 5 bases, and 15 bases lay between the germline ends. The germline V gene encodes CDR1 LNHNV and CDR2 YYDKDF (reference sequence). The CDR3 DNA sequence: TGTGCCACCAGCCCCTGGGGGGGCAAGGAGACCCAGTACTTC. Translating gives CATSPWGGKETQYF.

The V and J genes are TRBV16 and TRBJ2-7, with D unclear. Germline CDR1 reads KGHSY; CDR2 reads FQNENV. CDR3 length: 13 residues. Trimming took off 2 bases at V and 2 bases at J, with 7 bases between the two ends. CDR3: CASSQAAPYEQYF. In nucleotides, the CDR3 is TGTGCCAGCAGCCAAGCTGCCCCCTACGAGCAGTACTTC. Variable domain in full (rest from reference TRBV16 and TRBJ2-7): GEEVAQTPKHLVRGEGQKAKLYCAPIKGHSYVFWYQQVLKNEFKFLISFQNENVFDETGMPKERFSAKCLPNSPCSLEIQATKLEDSAVYFCASSQAAPYEQYFGPGTRLTVT.

The rearrangement links TRBV6-5 to TRBJ2-5, with D perhaps matching TRBD2 (5 bases). The CDR3 has 12 amino acids. Trimming took off 6 bases at V and 7 bases at J, with 12 bases between the two ends. The V gene's germline CDR1 is MNHEY and CDR2 SVGAGI. The CDR3 region has the DNA TGTGCCAGCAGCTATGGTCGGGGGACCCAGTACTTC. Translated: CASSYGRGTQYF.

This chain connects TRBV20-1 to TRBJ2-1; D possibly corresponds to TRBD2 (5 bases). CDR1 is DFQATT and CDR2 is SNEGSKA in the germline V gene (reference sequence). The CDR3 length is 15 residues. Trimming left V 5 bases short and J 4 bases short, with 18 bases between. The CDR3 sequence: CSAYPPLAVYNEQFF. CDR3 nucleotide sequence: TGCAGTGCTTACCCGCCCCTAGCCGTGTACAATGAGCAGTTCTTC.

This clonotype was detected only a few times. The rearrangement links TRBV10-3 to TRBJ1-1; D remains unclear. The germline CDR1 and CDR2 sequences are ENHRY and SYGVKD. V lost 7 bases, J lost 0 bases, and 12 bases lay in between. The CDR3 consists of 14 residues. The CDR3 spells CAITPAGLNTEAFF. In DNA, the CDR3 is TGTGCCATCACCCCGGCGGGCCTGAACACTGAAGCTTTCTTT.

This rearrangement joins TRBV12-3 or TRBV12-4 to TRBJ2-5, with 8 bases matching TRBD2. CDR3 length: 17 amino acids. The V gene end was trimmed by 0 bases and the J gene end by 5 bases; junction bases not matched to a gene: 11. CDR3 region: CASSLASLAGGGETQYF. CDR3 bases: TGTGCCAGCAGTTTAGCCTCTCTGGCGGGGGGCGGGGAGACCCAGTACTTC.

This clonotype occurred a few times. The rearrangement links TRBV6-2 or TRBV6-3 to TRBJ2-7, with D uncertain. The CDR3 contains 15 residues. Germline CDR1 is MNHEY and CDR2 is SVGEGT. Trimming cost V 4 bases and J 8 bases, with 21 bases left between them. The chain's CDR3 is CASSSRGSGPTKQYF. The CDR3, as DNA: TGTGCCAGCAGTTCCAGAGGCTCCGGGCCTACCAAGCAGTACTTC.

The table lists this clonotype with a few counts. The rearrangement uses TRBV5-1 and TRBJ2-1, with TRBD2 identical over 9 bases. CDR1 and CDR2 (germline): SGHRS, YFSETQ. V gave up 3 bases and J gave up 3 bases; unmatched junction bases: 16. CDR3 length equals 19 residues. The CDR3 coding sequence is TGCGCCAGCAGCTCCCGGCTAGCGGGGTCCCACGGGGACTACAATGAGCAGTTCTTC. Translation: CASSSRLAGSHGDYNEQFF.

This clonotype was recorded a few times. An end of the junction does not agree with germline; a read error may underlie this. This chain connects TRBV7-7 to TRBJ2-5; unclear D gene. CDR1 is SSHAT and CDR2 is FNYEAQ in the germline V gene (reference sequence). This CDR3 has 15 residues. CDR3 region: CASSLGSWGLETQYF. Here the CDR3 DNA reads TGTGCTAGCAGCTTAGGGTCTTGGGGATTAGAGACCCAGTACTTC.

The chain combines TRBV27 with TRBJ2-7, with D perhaps being TRBD1 or TRBD2 (5 bases each). The CDR3 is made up of 12 amino acids. The germline gives CDR1 MNHEY, CDR2 SMNVEV (reference sequence). Trimming took off 6 bases at V and 5 bases at J, with 11 bases between the two ends. CDR3 region: CASSNRGDEQYF. The CDR3 nucleotides are TGTGCCAGCAGCAATAGGGGAGACGAGCAGTACTTC.

This chain links TRBV2 with TRBJ2-7; 9 nucleotides align to TRBD1. J lost 1 base, V lost 6 bases, and 7 bases had no gene match. CDR1 is SNHLY, CDR2 FYNNEI, per germline. The CDR3 length is 15 residues. The CDR3 region is CASSTTGTGSYEQYF. The CDR3 nucleotides are TGTGCCAGCAGCACAACCGGGACAGGGTCCTACGAGCAGTACTTC.

In this sample, this clonotype turned up a few times. The chain has TRBV5-1 and TRBJ2-3, with 7 positions matching TRBD2. The germline V gene has CDR1 SGHRS and CDR2 YFSETQ. There are 14 residues in the CDR3. Germline trimming cut 1 base from V and 4 bases from J; bases unmatched to any gene: 3. CDR3 sequence (DNA): TGCGCCAGCAGCTTGTGGGGGGGTTCAGATACGCAGTATTTT. This translates into CASSLWGGSDTQYF.

This clonotype came up a few times. This chain uses TRBV29-1 with TRBJ1-1, with TRBD1 identical over 7 bases. V dropped 5 bases and J dropped 7; count of bases not matched to a gene: 10. In germline, CDR1 is SQVTM, CDR2 ANQGSEA. The CDR3 loop spans 13 amino acids. CDR3 bases: TGCAGCGTTCTTCGACAGGGAAGGAATGAAGCTTTCTTT. Its protein is CSVLRQGRNEAFF.

The chain uses TRBV6-6 and TRBJ1-4; a weak D match, TRBD1 (5 bases). CDR3 length equals 13 residues. From germline, CDR1 is MNHNY and CDR2 SVGAGI (reference sequence). Trimming took 10 bases from V and 7 from J, leaving 16 bases between them. The CDR3 loop is CATDRDSREKLFF. Here the CDR3 DNA reads TGTGCCACAGACCGGGACTCCCGTGAAAAACTGTTTTTT.

The chain couples TRBV11-3 to TRBJ2-7; D is ambiguous. Germline-derived CDR1 and CDR2 are SGHNT and YENEEA. The CDR3 loop spans 16 amino acids. With 2 bases removed from V and 0 bases from J, the gap between germline ends came to 14 bases. Written as DNA, the CDR3 is TGTGCCAGCAGCTTAACGGCCCTAGGTAGCTCCTACGAGCAGTACTTC. It translates to CASSLTALGSSYEQYF.

The chain recombines TRBV20-1 with TRBJ2-6, with D perhaps TRBD1 (5 bases). The germline CDR1 and CDR2 sequences are DFQATT and SNEGSKA (reference sequence). The CDR3 is 14 amino acids. Trimming cost V 2 bases and J 0 bases, with 5 bases left between them. This CDR3 reads CSARQGSGANVLTF. As DNA, the CDR3 is TGCAGTGCTAGACAGGGCTCTGGGGCCAACGTCCTGACTTTC.